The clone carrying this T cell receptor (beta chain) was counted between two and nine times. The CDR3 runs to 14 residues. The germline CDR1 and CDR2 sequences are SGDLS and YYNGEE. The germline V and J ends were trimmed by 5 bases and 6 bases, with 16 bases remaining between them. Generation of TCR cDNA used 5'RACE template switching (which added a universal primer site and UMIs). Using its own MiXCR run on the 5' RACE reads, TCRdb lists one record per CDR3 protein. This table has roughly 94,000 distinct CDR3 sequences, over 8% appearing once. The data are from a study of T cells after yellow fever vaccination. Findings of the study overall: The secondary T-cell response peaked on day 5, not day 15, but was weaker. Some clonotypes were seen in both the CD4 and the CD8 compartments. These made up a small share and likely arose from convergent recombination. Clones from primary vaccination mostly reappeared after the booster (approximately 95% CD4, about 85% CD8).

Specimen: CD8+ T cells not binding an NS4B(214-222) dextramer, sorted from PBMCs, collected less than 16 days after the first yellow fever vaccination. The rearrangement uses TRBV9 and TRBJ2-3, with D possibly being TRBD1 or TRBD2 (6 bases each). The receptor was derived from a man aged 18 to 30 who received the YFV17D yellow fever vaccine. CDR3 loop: CASSGGTRRDTQYF. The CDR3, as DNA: TGTGCCAGCAGTGGGGGGACACGGCGGGATACGCAGTATTTT.